Listed below are T cell receptor beta chains from one sample, sequenced in a study of blood T cell repertoires in COVID-19. Sequencing used immunoSEQ multiplex PCR; TCRdb keeps in-frame clones, though not all of them. The data contain about 150,000 clones, about nine tenths of them seen just once; the ten biggest clones take up 4% to 5%. The specimen sequenced was peripheral blood. These receptors all come from a woman aged 55 to 70 with active or convalescent COVID-19. The CDR3 runs from the conserved cysteine through the conserved F or W. D genes are given only for firm matches. The size field is filled for only some rows; it gives once, few, many or a size class.

NA	NA	TRBV12-5	TRBJ1-1	CASGLGLNTEAFF	TGTGCTAGTGGTTTGGGGCTGAACACTGAAGCTTTCTTT
NA	NA	TRBV7-2	TRBJ2-2	CASSLVAVNTGELFF	TGTGCCAGCAGCTTAGTCGCAGTTAACACCGGGGAGCTGTTTTTT
once	NA	TRBV10-3	TRBJ1-2	CAIGRVGLRGYTF	TGTGCCATCGGCAGGGTGGGCCTGAGGGGCTACACCTTC
NA	TRBD1	TRBV14	TRBJ1-2	CASSQGQGAYGYTF	TGTGCCAGCAGCCAAGGACAGGGTGCCTATGGCTACACCTTC
NA	NA	TRBV20-1	TRBJ2-4	CSAKTENIQYF	TGCAGTGCGAAAACGGAGAACATTCAGTACTTC
NA	NA	TRBV28	TRBJ1-5	CASSFRQPQHF	TGTGCCAGCAGTTTTCGTCAGCCCCAGCATTTT
NA	NA	TRBV12-3/TRBV12-4	TRBJ1-2	CASSIDRIGYTF	TGTGCCAGCAGCATCGACAGAATTGGCTACACCTTC
NA	TRBD2	TRBV6-5	TRBJ2-7	CASSPGAGGTYEQYF	TGTGCCAGCAGTCCCGGGGCGGGGGGGACCTACGAGCAGTACTTC
NA	TRBD1	TRBV7-9	TRBJ1-6	CASTSGQGDNSPLHF	TGTGCCAGCACCTCCGGACAGGGCGATAATTCACCCCTCCACTTT
NA	NA	TRBV9	TRBJ1-3	CASSPRGSYLGNTIYF	TGTGCCAGCAGCCCCAGGGGCAGCTACCTTGGAAACACCATATATTTT
NA	TRBD1	TRBV7-9	TRBJ2-7	CASSSTGDPYEQYF	TGTGCCAGCAGCTCGACAGGGGACCCCTACGAGCAGTACTTC
few	TRBD1	TRBV7-3	TRBJ2-7	CASSLNPGGFDEQYF	TGTGCCAGCAGCTTAAACCCAGGGGGATTCGACGAGCAGTACTTC
many	NA	TRBV4-3	TRBJ2-7	CASSQDNSGGYEQYF	TGCGCCAGCAGCCAAGACAACAGCGGTGGGTACGAGCAGTACTTC
NA	TRBD1	TRBV9	TRBJ1-3	CASSVAADRAGNTIYF	TGTGCCAGCAGCGTGGCAGCGGACAGGGCTGGAAACACCATATATTTT
NA	NA	TRBV19	TRBJ2-1	CASTDERRNEQFF	TGTGCCAGTACGGATGAACGGCGGAATGAGCAGTTCTTC
NA	TRBD1	TRBV3-1/TRBV3-2	TRBJ1-1	CASSKTGDSEAFF	TGTGCCAGCAGCAAGACAGGGGACTCTGAAGCTTTCTTT
NA	NA	TRBV19	TRBJ2-2	CASSISSFTGELFF	TGTGCCAGTAGTATCTCGAGTTTCACCGGGGAGCTGTTTTTT
few	NA	TRBV6-5	TRBJ1-1	CASRLSGDTEAFF	TGTGCCAGCAGACTTTCGGGAGACACTGAAGCTTTCTTT
once	TRBD1	TRBV6-6	TRBJ1-4	CASRGGGNEKLFF	TGTGCCAGCAGAGGGGGCGGTAATGAAAAACTGTTTTTT
once	NA	TRBV5-1	TRBJ2-2	CASSLQIPGELFF	TGCGCCAGCAGCTTACAGATCCCCGGGGAGCTGTTTTTT
NA	NA	TRBV7-2	TRBJ1-5	CASSLGAVGGQPQHF	TGTGCCAGCAGCTTGGGAGCTGTCGGGGGTCAGCCCCAGCATTTT
NA	NA	TRBV7-2	TRBJ2-5	CASSLVTSSKETQYF	TGTGCCAGCAGCTTAGTTACTAGCTCCAAAGAGACCCAGTACTTC
NA	NA	TRBV4-1	TRBJ1-2	CASSPGKGVNYGYTF	TGCGCCAGCAGCCCCGGGAAGGGGGTAAACTATGGCTACACCTTC
once	TRBD1	TRBV30	TRBJ2-7	CAWSYRPGQGSYEQYF	TGTGCCTGGAGTTATCGCCCGGGACAGGGCTCCTACGAGCAGTACTTC
NA	TRBD2	TRBV19	TRBJ2-5	CASSRTSGHQETQYF	TGTGCCAGTAGTAGGACTAGCGGGCACCAAGAGACCCAGTACTTC
NA	NA	TRBV7-2	TRBJ2-7	CASSGGPKGYEQYF	TGTGCCAGCAGTGGCGGGCCGAAAGGCTACGAGCAGTACTTC
NA	TRBD1	TRBV5-1	TRBJ2-7	CASSAAGTGTGEQYF	TGCGCCAGCAGCGCTGCCGGGACAGGAACTGGCGAGCAGTACTTC
NA	NA	TRBV6-5	TRBJ1-1	CASSYPPGNTEAFF	TGTGCCAGCAGTTACCCACCAGGCAACACTGAAGCTTTCTTT